This T cell receptor (beta chain) was documented in a study of blood T cell repertoires in COVID-19. Repertoires were generated with immunoSEQ multiplex PCR, while TCRdb's copy carries only in-frame clones and drops some. The repertoire holds under 250,000 clones, about 94% seen once, with about 0.8% in the top ten. The V and J ends lost 4 bases and 8 bases, in that order; junction bases with no gene match: 8. Germline values: CDR1 SGHTA, CDR2 FQGTGA. The CDR3 spans 14 residues. Sequences were obtained from peripheral blood. This rearrangement joins TRBV7-3 to TRBJ2-1; 7 positions agree with TRBD2. The source is a man between 60 and 75 years old with COVID-19, enrolled during active disease. Written as DNA, the CDR3 is TGTGCCAGCAGCTACCATTGGGGGGGTGATGAGCAGTTCTTC. Encoded protein: CASSYHWGGDEQFF.